This TCR beta chain came from a study of T cell changes during pregnancy in multiple sclerosis. Produced via immunoSEQ multiplex PCR; TCRdb's table is partial and in-frame only. The table records 30,000 to 35,000 clones, 90% of them present only once. This clone was found once. Germline assignment: CDR1 LGHNT and CDR2 FRNRAP. V shed 2 bases, J shed 11 bases, and the junction held 23 bases outside the gene matches. This CDR3 has 19 residues. The clonotype was recovered from a female donor with multiple sclerosis, enrolled in a pregnancy study. The material sequenced was CD8+ T cells from peripheral blood mononuclear cells, taken before pregnancy. The chain has TRBV12-5 and TRBJ2-5, with 10 bases fitting TRBD1. Written as DNA, the CDR3 is TGTGCTAGTGGTTTGCCTCCCGGGACAGGGGAGCTAGCGGGTGGGGTTCAGTACTTC. Amino acids: CASGLPPGTGELAGGVQYF.